The next 8 T cell receptor beta chains were all read from a single sample in a study of blood T cell repertoires in COVID-19 (dated by TCRdb to the early 2020s). The method was the immunoSEQ multiplex PCR assay. Sourced from immuneACCESS, this table was stored by TCRdb with only in-frame sequences that have V and J called. A share of the clones is absent; for the studies checked, an unresolved V gene accounts for under half, and the remainder has no known explanation. In all, the sample holds some 250,000 clones, and 91% of those were seen once. The ten largest clones capture 1.2% of the sample. The specimen sequenced was PBMCs or T cells enriched from blood (not recorded which). The receptors derive from a human donor in a cohort exposed to, infected with or recovered from COVID-19 (not recorded which). The donor label of this sample is uncertain.

J is TRBJ1-2 and V is TRBV5-8, with 8 nucleotides matching TRBD1. Per the germline V gene, CDR1 is SGHTS and CDR2 is YDEGEE. Trimming took 4 bases from V and 4 from J; bases not matched to a gene: 15. This CDR3 contains 17 residues. The CDR3 DNA sequence: TGTGCCAGCAGCAACCGGGCCAGGGGGCGCGAGACCTATGGCTACACCTTC. It yields the protein CASSNRARGRETYGYTF.

The chain joins TRBV9 to TRBJ2-7; 7 bases match TRBD1. The trim removed 4 bases at V and 5 bases at J, leaving 12 bases unmatched. Germline lookup yields CDR1 SGDLS and CDR2 YYNGEE. CDR3 length equals 15 residues. DNA for the CDR3: TGTGCCAGCAGCCCGACGGACAGGATAGGAAACGAGCAGTACTTC. This codes for CASSPTDRIGNEQYF.

The chain couples TRBV7-2 to TRBJ1-5; D is unclear. CDR1 and CDR2 (germline): SGHTA, FQGNSA. V lost 1 base to trimming and J lost 0 bases, with 7 bases between them. This CDR3 is built from 15 residues. CDR3 in DNA: TGTGCCAGCAGCTTAGGACACCTTAGCAATCAGCCCCAGCATTTT. Its protein is CASSLGHLSNQPQHF. The full variable domain, completed using reference TRBV7-2 and TRBJ1-5, is GAGVSQSPSNKVTEKGKDVELRCDPISGHTALYWYRQSLGQGLEFLIYFQGNSAPDKSGLPSDRFSAERTGGSVSTLTIQRTQQEDSAVYLCASSLGHLSNQPQHFGDGTRLSIL.

This chain connects TRBV12-3 or TRBV12-4 to TRBJ2-6, with unresolved D. The V end lost 7 bases, the J end lost 2 bases, and 3 bases lay between the germline ends. This CDR3 contains 12 residues. CDR3 bases: TGTGCCAGCACGGCTGGGGCCAACGTCCTGACTTTC. Translation: CASTAGANVLTF.

The chain links TRBV5-5 to TRBJ1-2, with no clear D. Trimming took off 0 bases at V and 6 bases at J, with 9 bases between the two ends. Germline CDR1 reads SGHKS; CDR2 reads YYEKEE (reference sequence). The CDR3 length is 13 residues. CDR3 region: CASSLAGSHGYTF. For the CDR3, the DNA is TGTGCCAGCAGCTTGGCGGGGAGCCATGGCTACACCTTC. The full variable domain, with the rest looked up from reference TRBV5-5 and TRBJ1-2, is DAGVTQSPTHLIKTRGQQVTLRCSPISGHKSVSWYQQVLGQGPQFIFQYYEKEERGRGNFPDRFSARQFPNYSSELNVNALLLGDSALYLCASSLAGSHGYTFGSGTRLTVV.

The J gene is TRBJ2-2, the V gene TRBV6-5; a weak D match, TRBD1 (5 bases). Deletions cut 7 bases from V and 0 bases from J, with 12 bases between. CDR3 length equals 15 residues. From germline, CDR1 is MNHEY and CDR2 SVGAGI. The CDR3 spells CASTPTGPNTGELFF. The CDR3 coding sequence is TGTGCCAGCACCCCCACAGGACCGAACACCGGGGAGCTGTTTTTT.

The CDR3 DNA reads TGTGCCAGTAGTCGGACAGGGGCCGGGGCCAACGTCCTGACTTTC. Encoded protein: CASSRTGAGANVLTF. J is TRBJ2-6 and V is TRBV19; 9 positions match TRBD1. V was clipped by 5 bases and J by 4 bases; unmatched bases: 3. Germline CDR1 LNHDA, CDR2 SQIVND (reference sequence). This CDR3 is built from 15 residues.

This rearrangement joins TRBV9 to TRBJ2-7; 8 bases are a match to TRBD1. CDR1 and CDR2 from the germline V gene are SGDLS and YYNGEE. The CDR3 has 15 amino acids. V trimming: 4 bases; J trimming: 5 bases; junction bases outside the gene matches: 11. CDR3 region: CASSPQRTGLHEQYF. CDR3 sequence (DNA): TGTGCCAGCAGCCCTCAGAGGACAGGGCTCCACGAGCAGTACTTC. The variable domain in full, completed from reference TRBV9 and TRBJ2-7, reads DSGVTQTPKHLITATGQRVTLRCSPRSGDLSVYWYQQSLDQGLQFLIQYYNGEERAKGNILERFSAQQFPDLHSELNLSSLELGDSALYFCASSPQRTGLHEQYFGPGTRLTVT.